This TCR beta chain appears in the sequencing data of a study of cytomegalovirus exposure and HLA in healthy donors. Primers included in the PCR were 60 Vbeta and 13 Jbeta primers. TCRdb keeps only in-frame clones here, not all; method: immunoSEQ multiplex PCR. Of 110,000 to 150,000 clones listed, 75% to 85% were seen once; the top ten hold around 2.5%. V was pared by 0 bases and J by 5 bases, with 11 bases between. Per germline, CDR1 SGHNT and CDR2 YYREEE (reference sequence). The length of the CDR3 is 14 residues. This clone came up a few times. Though nominally healthy at sampling, donors likely had unrecorded immune exposures.

This chain connects TRBV5-4 to TRBJ1-1; D is ambiguous. The source is a woman aged 18 to 35 in good health and CMV-seropositive. The sequenced sample was PBMCs. The CDR3 loop reads CASSLALISTEAFF. The CDR3 DNA reads TGTGCCAGCAGCTTGGCCCTTATCTCTACTGAAGCTTTCTTT.